These 18 T cell receptor beta chains were all obtained from the same sample, sequenced in a study of T cells after yellow fever vaccination (dated by TCRdb to about 2019). Preparation of the library involved 5' RACE. TCRdb shows the sequencer as Illumina HiSeq 2500. The public reads were quality trimmed at Q25 with fastp and then assembled into clones with MiXCR by TCRdb, keeping productive beta chains. Identical CDR3 protein sequences are pooled into one entry, listed with their most common genes and DNA. The sample table holds 200,000 to 300,000 distinct CDR3 sequences, of which about 7% were seen once. The ten largest account for 0.85% to 1.2% of the sample. The sample's treatment or condition label, decoded: live attenuated yellow fever vaccine strain. Sequencing used CD4+ T cells sorted from PBMCs, obtained on the day of the yellow fever booster vaccination. These receptors all come from a young man who received the YFV17D yellow fever vaccine.

This clonotype has only a few counts. This rearrangement joins TRBV7-2 to TRBJ2-2; no clear D gene. Looked up from germline, CDR1 is SGHTA and CDR2 is FQGNSA. This CDR3 comprises 15 residues. The ends were cut back, 2 bases at V and 2 bases at J, with 9 bases in the middle. The CDR3 nucleotides read TGTGCCAGCAGCTTATTTTCACTAAACACCGGGGAGCTGTTTTTT. Translation: CASSLFSLNTGELFF.

This clonotype appeared a few times. V usage is TRBV7-9 and J usage is TRBJ2-5, with 9 bases that match TRBD1. The CDR3 spans 15 residues. Trimming cost V 5 bases and J 5 bases; bases outside gene matches: 9. Germline V gives CDR1 SEHNR, CDR2 FQNEAQ (reference sequence). The CDR3 region has the DNA TGTGCCAGCAGCCCGCCTGGGACAGGGATTGAGACCCAGTACTTC. It encodes CASSPPGTGIETQYF.

The sample holds many counts of this clonotype. The chain uses TRBV11-2 and TRBJ2-3, with a weak D call TRBD2 (5 bases). Germline V gene sequence: CDR1 SGHAT, CDR2 FQNNGV. V lost 3 bases, J lost 4 bases, and 5 bases lay in between. CDR3 size: 12 residues. The CDR3: CASSFGADTQYF. DNA for the CDR3: TGTGCCAGCAGCTTCGGGGCAGATACGCAGTATTTT.

This chain uses TRBV7-2 with TRBJ2-5; 11 nucleotides line up with TRBD1. This CDR3 comprises 15 residues. V lost 9 bases, J lost 4 bases, and 10 bases stayed unmatched. CDR1 is SGHTA, CDR2 FQGNSA, per germline. For the CDR3, the DNA is TGTGCCAGAAGTCCATGGACAGGGGGCCGAGAGACCCAGTACTTC. This gives the protein CARSPWTGGRETQYF.

This clonotype showed up many times. This chain's CDR3 is CASSLQGIEQFF. The CDR3 DNA follows: TGTGCCAGCAGCTTACAGGGGATCGAGCAGTTCTTC. The chain combines TRBV7-2 with TRBJ2-1; tentative D call: TRBD1 (6 bases). This CDR3 is 12 amino acids long. Germline V lookup: CDR1 SGHTA, CDR2 FQGNSA. The germline V and J ends were trimmed by 2 bases and 10 bases, with 9 bases remaining between them. Combining the CDR3 with reference TRBV7-2 and TRBJ2-1 gives the whole variable domain GAGVSQSPSNKVTEKGKDVELRCDPISGHTALYWYRQSLGQGLEFLIYFQGNSAPDKSGLPSDRFSAERTGGSVSTLTIQRTQQEDSAVYLCASSLQGIEQFFGPGTRLTVL.

This clonotype has ten or more counts. The chain couples TRBV9 to TRBJ2-5, with D uncertain. V lost 3 bases to trimming and J lost 5 bases, with 14 bases between them. Germline values: CDR1 SGDLS, CDR2 YYNGEE. The CDR3 extends over 14 amino acids. The CDR3 loop is CASSGSTPGETQYF. The CDR3 coding sequence is TGTGCCAGCAGCGGCTCAACCCCCGGGGAGACCCAGTACTTC.

V is TRBV6-1 and J is TRBJ2-3; 7 positions agree with TRBD2. Trimming cost V 9 bases and J 2 bases; bases outside gene matches: 8. CDR1 is MNHNS, CDR2 SASEGT, per germline. The CDR3 loop spans 14 amino acids. The CDR3 is CASSPGGFTDTQYF. The CDR3 DNA reads TGTGCCAGTTCGCCGGGAGGCTTCACAGATACGCAGTATTTT.

This clonotype was seen repeatedly, ten times or more. This chain connects TRBV12-3 or TRBV12-4 to TRBJ2-1, with 8 positions matching TRBD1. This CDR3 is built from 14 residues. The V and J ends lost 6 bases and 10 bases, in that order; junction bases with no gene match: 11. CDR3 sequence: CASRPIDRGREQFF. CDR3 coding DNA: TGTGCCAGCAGACCCATTGACAGGGGTCGAGAGCAGTTCTTC.

The chain combines TRBV20-1 with TRBJ2-2; TRBD1 matches 7 bases. The CDR3 loop spans 15 amino acids. In germline, CDR1 is DFQATT, CDR2 SNEGSKA (reference sequence). Losses at the gene ends were 5 bases for V and 6 bases for J; bases not matched to a gene: 12. CDR3 nucleotides: TGCAGTGCTCTCGCAGGACAGGAAGCGGCCGGGGAGCTGTTTTTT. Amino acids: CSALAGQEAAGELFF.

This clonotype occurred many times. CDR3 coding DNA: TGTGCCAGCAGTCAGGGGGGCGGTCAGCCCCAGCATTTT. Protein product: CASSQGGGQPQHF. The rearrangement links TRBV6-5 to TRBJ1-5; 7 bases are a match to TRBD1. This CDR3 is 13 amino acids long. The germline V gene encodes CDR1 MNHEY and CDR2 SVGAGI. Trimming at V came to 5 bases and at J to 6 bases, leaving 4 bases not matched to a gene.

In its sample, this clonotype was seen a few times. CDR3 coding DNA: TGCAGTGCTAGAGACCAGAGCGCGAGCTCCTACAATGAGCAGTTCTTC. It translates to CSARDQSASSYNEQFF. The chain employs TRBV20-1 and TRBJ2-1; no definite D call. The length of the CDR3 is 16 residues. CDR1 is DFQATT, CDR2 SNEGSKA, per germline (reference sequence). Trimming left V 0 bases short and J 0 bases short, with 12 bases between.

In nucleotides, the CDR3 is TGTGCCAGCAGCTTGACTAGCGGGAGGGTGATAAGGAATGAGCAGTTCTTC. Translation: CASSLTSGRVIRNEQFF. The chain is built from TRBV12-3 or TRBV12-4 and TRBJ2-1; 14 nucleotides match TRBD2. This CDR3 contains 17 residues. The trim removed 6 bases at V and 7 bases at J, leaving 11 bases unmatched.

This clonotype appeared many times. The rearrangement joins TRBV12-3 or TRBV12-4 to TRBJ2-4, with unresolved D. V dropped 7 bases and J dropped 0 bases, with 13 bases sitting between them. The CDR3 length is 15 residues. In DNA, the CDR3 is TGTGCCAGCACCCCTGGAGTACTAGCCAAAAACATTCAGTACTTC. This sequence encodes CASTPGVLAKNIQYF.

This clonotype was recorded many times. The chain combines TRBV12-3 or TRBV12-4 with TRBJ2-3; TRBD1 or TRBD2 may be the D gene (5 bases each). V lost 6 bases and J 4 bases, leaving 11 bases between the germline ends. The CDR3 sequence is 13 residues long. The CDR3 nucleotides read TGTGCCAGCAGACTCGGGACCGCAGATACGCAGTATTTT. Its protein product is CASRLGTADTQYF.

This clonotype was observed a handful of times. The chain employs TRBV14 and TRBJ2-3; 8 nucleotides match TRBD1. CDR1 and CDR2 (germline): SGHDN, FVKESK. V shed 4 bases and J 2 bases; nucleotides not matched to a gene: 11. The CDR3 runs to 17 residues. The CDR3 DNA reads as TGTGCCAGCAGCCCAGGGGGCCGGGGCGCCCCCACAGATACGCAGTATTTT. It yields the protein CASSPGGRGAPTDTQYF. Variable domain in full (rest from reference TRBV14 and TRBJ2-3): EAGVTQFPSHSVIEKGQTVTLRCDPISGHDNLYWYRRVMGKEIKFLLHFVKESKQDESGMPNNRFLAERTGGTYSTLKVQPAELEDSGVYFCASSPGGRGAPTDTQYFGPGTRLTVL.

This clonotype has just a few counts. CDR3 sequence: CASSQRGAGRLGANVLTF. CDR3 nucleotides: TGTGCCAGCAGCCAGAGGGGAGCAGGCCGGCTTGGGGCCAACGTCCTGACTTTC. The J gene is TRBJ2-6, the V gene TRBV3-1; D may be TRBD1 or TRBD2 (5 bases each). Germline values: CDR1 LGHDT, CDR2 YNNKEL (reference sequence). The germline V and J ends were trimmed by 3 bases and 3 bases, with 18 bases remaining between them. The CDR3 totals 18 residues. Using reference TRBV3-1 and TRBJ2-6 for the parts outside the CDR3, the full variable domain is DTAVSQTPKYLVTQMGNDKSIKCEQNLGHDTMYWYKQDSKKFLKIMFSYNNKELIINETVPNRFSPKSPDKAHLNLHINSLELGDSAVYFCASSQRGAGRLGANVLTFGAGSRLTVL.

This clonotype was recorded at least ten times. The rearrangement uses TRBV6-5 and TRBJ2-7, with no clear D. V shed 0 bases and J shed 7 bases, with 16 bases lying between them. Germline CDR1 reads MNHEY; CDR2 reads SVGAGI. This CDR3 has 15 residues. Here the CDR3 reads CASSYSPTTPSEQYF. The DNA of the CDR3 is TGTGCCAGCAGTTACTCCCCCACAACGCCGTCGGAGCAGTACTTC.

V gene TRBV11-2 combines with J gene TRBJ1-4; D call uncertain. Germline assignment: CDR1 SGHAT and CDR2 FQNNGV. V lost 1 base, J lost 3 bases, and 18 bases lay in between. The length of the CDR3 is 18 residues. CDR3 bases: TGTGCCAGCAGCTTAGGTCTGCAGCCTGGAGCGGCTAATGAAAAACTGTTTTTT. Its protein is CASSLGLQPGAANEKLFF.